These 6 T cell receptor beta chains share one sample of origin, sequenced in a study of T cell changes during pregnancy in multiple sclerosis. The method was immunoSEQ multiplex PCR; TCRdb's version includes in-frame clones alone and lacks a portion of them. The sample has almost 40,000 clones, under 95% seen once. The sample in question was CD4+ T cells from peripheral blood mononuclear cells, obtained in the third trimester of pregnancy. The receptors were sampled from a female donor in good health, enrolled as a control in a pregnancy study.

The CDR3 DNA reads TGCGCCAGCAGCTTAGAGGGGGCTGGTTACAATGAGCAGTTCTTC. Translating gives CASSLEGAGYNEQFF. This rearrangement joins TRBV5-1 to TRBJ2-1; 7 nucleotides agree with TRBD1. Germline loops: CDR1 SGHRS, CDR2 YFSETQ. J was trimmed by 4 bases and V by 2 bases; bases with no gene match: 6. The CDR3 contains 15 residues.

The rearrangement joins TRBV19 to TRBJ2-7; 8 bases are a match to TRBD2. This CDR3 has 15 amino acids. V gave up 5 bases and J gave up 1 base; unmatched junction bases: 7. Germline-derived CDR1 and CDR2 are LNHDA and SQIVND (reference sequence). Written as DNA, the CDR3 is TGTGCCAGTAGTTTACAAGCGGGAGCATCCTACGAGCAGTACTTC. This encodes CASSLQAGASYEQYF. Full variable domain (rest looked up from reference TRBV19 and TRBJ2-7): DGGITQSPKYLFRKEGQNVTLSCEQNLNHDAMYWYRQDPGQGLRLIYYSQIVNDFQKGDIAEGYSVSREKKESFPLTVTSAQKNPTAFYLCASSLQAGASYEQYFGPGTRLTVT.

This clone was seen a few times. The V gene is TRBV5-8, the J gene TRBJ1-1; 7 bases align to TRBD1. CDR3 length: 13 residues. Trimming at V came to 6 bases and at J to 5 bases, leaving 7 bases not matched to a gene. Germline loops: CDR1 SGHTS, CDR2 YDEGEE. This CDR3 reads CASTMPGGTEAFF. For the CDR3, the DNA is TGTGCCAGCACCATGCCAGGGGGGACTGAAGCTTTCTTT.

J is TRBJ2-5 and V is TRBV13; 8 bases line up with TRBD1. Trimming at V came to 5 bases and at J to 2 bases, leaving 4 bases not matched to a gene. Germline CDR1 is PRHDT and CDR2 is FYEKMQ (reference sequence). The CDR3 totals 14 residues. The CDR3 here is CASSIRTGQETQYF. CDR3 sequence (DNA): TGTGCCAGCAGCATCAGGACAGGGCAAGAGACCCAGTACTTC.

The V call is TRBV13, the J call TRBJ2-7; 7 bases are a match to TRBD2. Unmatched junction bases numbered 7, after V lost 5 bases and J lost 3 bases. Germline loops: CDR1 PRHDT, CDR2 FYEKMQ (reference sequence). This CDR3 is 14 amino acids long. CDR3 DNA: TGTGCCAGCAGCCGCCGGGACTATTTCTACGAGCAGTACTTC. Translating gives CASSRRDYFYEQYF.

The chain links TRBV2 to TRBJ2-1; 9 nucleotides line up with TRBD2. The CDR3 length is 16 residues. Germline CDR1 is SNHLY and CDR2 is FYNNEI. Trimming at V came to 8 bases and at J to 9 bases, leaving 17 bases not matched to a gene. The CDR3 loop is CASETSAGGPGIEQFF. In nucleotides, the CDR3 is TGTGCCAGCGAGACTTCAGCGGGGGGCCCGGGCATTGAGCAGTTCTTC.